A selection of T cell receptor beta chains follows, all from one sample in a study of shared clonotypes between healthy human individuals. Only in-frame clones appear in the TCRdb table, and some are missing; sequencing was by immunoSEQ multiplex PCR. The sample shows about 2 million clones, approximately 94% of them seen only once. Sequenced: naive CD8+ T cells sorted from blood. These receptor sequences come from a man between 18 and 29 years old in good health. CDR3s include the opening cysteine and the closing phenylalanine or tryptophan. A D gene is named only where the DNA matches it firmly. A row's size may be missing; if present it is once, few, many or a size class.

>NA|TRBJ1-4|13|NA|TRBV9
TGTGCCAGCAGCCCGGGGCCGAGGGAAAAACTGTTTTTT
CASSPGPREKLFF
>NA|TRBJ2-2|14|NA|TRBV6-5
TGTGCCAGCAGTTACTCAGCCCTCACCGGGGAGCTGTTTTTT
CASSYSALTGELFF
>NA|TRBJ2-3|15|NA|TRBV11-3
TGTGCCAGCAGCTTAAGGGGGGCTAGCACAGATACGCAGTATTTT
CASSLRGASTDTQYF
>NA|TRBJ2-1|14|NA|TRBV7-2
TGTGCCAGCAGCTCCTTGACTATGACCAATGAGCAGTTCTTC
CASSSLTMTNEQFF
>NA|TRBJ2-1|17|NA|TRBV27
TGTGCCAGCAGTTTATGGGCAGCAGGGACCCTGGGTAATGAGCAGTTCTTC
CASSLWAAGTLGNEQFF
>NA|TRBJ1-1|13|NA|TRBV6-6
TGTGCCAGCAGCTTAACACGAAACACTGAAGCTTTCTTT
CASSLTRNTEAFF
>NA|TRBJ2-7|14|TRBD1|TRBV15
TGTGCCACCAGCTTCGGGACAGGGGTCTACGAGCAGTACTTC
CATSFGTGVYEQYF
>NA|TRBJ2-4|18|NA|TRBV4-1
TGCGCCAGCAGCCAAGATCGTTCAGGGGACCCCGTGGGAAACATTCAGTACTTC
CASSQDRSGDPVGNIQYF
>NA|TRBJ1-2|15|TRBD1|TRBV4-3
TGCGCCAGCAGCCAGGGGACAGGCGCTAACTATGGCTACACCTTC
CASSQGTGANYGYTF
>once|TRBJ2-5|16|TRBD1|TRBV25-1
TGTGCCAGCAGTGGGGGGACAGCGGTTCAACAAGAGACCCAGTACTTC
CASSGGTAVQQETQYF
>NA|TRBJ1-2|20|TRBD1|TRBV27
TGTGCCAGCAGTTTCGTTCGGGTTGGGGGCCCCGGACAGGGGGCCGATGGCTACACCTTC
CASSFVRVGGPGQGADGYTF
>NA|TRBJ2-1|17|TRBD2|TRBV15
TGTGCCACCAGCAGAGATTTTCCCCTAGCGGGGTACAATGAGCAGTTCTTC
CATSRDFPLAGYNEQFF
>NA|TRBJ2-1|16|NA|TRBV27
TGTGCCAGCAGTTTAGACGGGCGGAGCTCCTACAATGAGCAGTTCTTC
CASSLDGRSSYNEQFF
>NA|TRBJ1-2|14|NA|TRBV11-2
TGTGCCAGCAGCTTAGAATACAGATACTATGGCTACACCTTC
CASSLEYRYYGYTF
>NA|TRBJ1-2|14|NA|TRBV29-1
TGCAGCGTTGTTCTTCAGGGGACTTACTATGGCTACACCTTC
CSVVLQGTYYGYTF
>NA|TRBJ1-4|16|NA|TRBV19
TGTGCCAGTAGTACCTTCTTTGGGGGAGTCGATGAAAAACTGTTTTTT
CASSTFFGGVDEKLFF
>NA|TRBJ2-2|14|TRBD1|TRBV28
TGTGCCAGCAGTTTCCCAGGGGGCACCGGGGAGCTGTTTTTT
CASSFPGGTGELFF
>NA|TRBJ1-3|16|NA|TRBV14
TGTGCCAGCAGCCAAGTCGATGGGGGCCTTGGAAACACCATATATTTT
CASSQVDGGLGNTIYF
>once|TRBJ2-3|12|NA|TRBV2
TGTGCCAGCCGATCTTTGCAGAATACGCAGTATTTT
CASRSLQNTQYF
>once|TRBJ2-7|15|TRBD1|TRBV4-1
TGCGCCAGCAGCCAAGTCGGCGGACAGGGCTACGAGCAGTACTTC
CASSQVGGQGYEQYF
>NA|TRBJ2-1|13|NA|TRBV19
TGTGCCAGTAGTATCAACAGAAACAATGAGCAGTTCTTC
CASSINRNNEQFF
>NA|TRBJ2-7|14|TRBD1|TRBV6-1
TGTGCCAGCAGTTTCAGGGGGCGCGGCGACGAGCAGTACTTC
CASSFRGRGDEQYF
>NA|TRBJ2-1|17|TRBD2|TRBV4-1
TGCGCCAGCAGCTACCCCATCTTAGCGGGGGATGGCGATGAGCAGTTCTTC
CASSYPILAGDGDEQFF
>NA|TRBJ2-1|15|TRBD2|TRBV6-1
TGTGCCAGCAGTGACTTGGCTAGCGGGCACAATGAGCAGTTCTTC
CASSDLASGHNEQFF
>NA|TRBJ1-4|16|NA|TRBV5-6
TGTGCCAGCAGCTTGTTCTACGACAGAAATGATGAAAAACTGTTTTTT
CASSLFYDRNDEKLFF
>NA|TRBJ2-1|14|NA|TRBV18
TGTGCCAGCTCACCGGTGGGAGGATCCGATGAGCAGTTCTTC
CASSPVGGSDEQFF
>NA|TRBJ2-7|15|TRBD2|TRBV6-5
TGTGCCAGCGGGCAAAGCGGGACCGGGCTCTACGAGCAGTACTTC
CASGQSGTGLYEQYF
>NA|TRBJ1-4|16|NA|TRBV6-6
TGTGCCAGCACCCTAGACAGGTTTGCAACTAATGAAAAACTGTTTTTT
CASTLDRFATNEKLFF
>NA|TRBJ1-1|11|NA|TRBV20-1
TGCAGTGCTCGCCCCGGGTCTGAAGCTTTCTTT
CSARPGSEAFF
>NA|TRBJ1-4|18|TRBD1|TRBV5-6
TGTGCCAGCAGTCCCGTCCGAACGACAGGGCCTCTTAATGAAAAACTGTTTTTT
CASSPVRTTGPLNEKLFF
>NA|TRBJ2-7|16|NA|TRBV2
TGTGCCAGCAGACCCGATCCGGGACTGGCCCGCCACGAGCAGTACTTC
CASRPDPGLARHEQYF
>once|TRBJ2-5|15|TRBD2|TRBV13
TGTGCCAGCACCATCCGGGGGGGCCCTCAAGAGACCCAGTACTTC
CASTIRGGPQETQYF
>once|TRBJ2-5|18|TRBD2|TRBV27
TGTGCCAGCAGTTTATTAGGGGCCAGCGGGGGGATCCAAGAGACCCAGTACTTC
CASSLLGASGGIQETQYF
>NA|TRBJ1-6|13|NA|TRBV19
TGTGCCAGTAGTATCCAGGGCGATTCACCCCTCCACTTT
CASSIQGDSPLHF
>NA|TRBJ2-7|13|NA|TRBV4-1
TGCGCCAGCAGCCAAACCACAGCCTACGAGCAGTACTTC
CASSQTTAYEQYF
>NA|TRBJ2-5|14|NA|TRBV27
TGTGCCAGCAGTTTAACTGGATCCTGGGAGACCCAGTACTTC
CASSLTGSWETQYF
>NA|TRBJ1-1|13|NA|TRBV10-3
TGTGCCATCAGTGGCACCCAGGCCACTGAAGCTTTCTTT
CAISGTQATEAFF
>NA|TRBJ2-7|14|TRBD1|TRBV30
TGTGCCTGGAGTGTGAGGGGGCGCATCTACGAGCAGTACTTC
CAWSVRGRIYEQYF
>NA|TRBJ2-7|12|NA|TRBV7-9
TGTGCCAGCAGCCCAGCTCCGTTCGAGCAGTACTTC
CASSPAPFEQYF
>NA|TRBJ2-7|12|NA|TRBV13
TGTGCCAGCAGATTAACCCCCCACGAGCAGTACTTC
CASRLTPHEQYF
>NA|TRBJ2-7|15|TRBD1|TRBV7-9
TGTGCCAGCAGCCCACCCGGACAGGATACCTACGAGCAGTACTTC
CASSPPGQDTYEQYF
>NA|TRBJ2-5|16|NA|TRBV27
TGTGCCAGCAGTTCGACACATGGGACTCTCCAAGAGACCCAGTACTTC
CASSSTHGTLQETQYF
>NA|TRBJ1-6|17|NA|TRBV9
TGTGCCAGCAGCGTAATGGAAGGGGTCACCTATAATTCACCCCTCCACTTT
CASSVMEGVTYNSPLHF
>NA|TRBJ1-6|15|NA|TRBV9
TGTGCCAGCAGCGATTCGACAGTACTTAATTCACCCCTCCACTTT
CASSDSTVLNSPLHF
>NA|TRBJ1-3|15|TRBD1|TRBV13
TGTGCCAGCAGCGGGGAGGGACAGAACGGAAACACCATATATTTT
CASSGEGQNGNTIYF
>NA|TRBJ2-5|15|NA|TRBV7-6
TGTGCCAGCAGCTTAACTCCGATGGAAGGGGAGACCCAGTACTTC
CASSLTPMEGETQYF
>NA|TRBJ2-7|15|NA|TRBV5-1
TGCGCCAGCAGCCCCCGAGGGGTGGTGGACTACGAGCAGTACTTC
CASSPRGVVDYEQYF
>NA|TRBJ2-7|13|NA|TRBV30
TGTGCCTGGAGTGTAGGGCAGTCCTACGAGCAGTACTTC
CAWSVGQSYEQYF
>NA|TRBJ1-1|14|TRBD1|TRBV11-2
TGTGCCAGCAGCCGGACAGGGGCGAACACTGAAGCTTTCTTT
CASSRTGANTEAFF
>NA|TRBJ2-2|16|NA|TRBV18
TGTGCCAGCTCACCACGAGTGACAGCGAACACCGGGGAGCTGTTTTTT
CASSPRVTANTGELFF
>once|TRBJ2-5|15|TRBD2|TRBV7-9
TGTGCCAGCAGCTCCCCTCTAGCGGGAGGAGAGACCCAGTACTTC
CASSSPLAGGETQYF
>NA|TRBJ2-3|15|NA|TRBV9
TGTGCCAGCAGCGTGGATAGCTTGTACGAAGATACGCAGTATTTT
CASSVDSLYEDTQYF
>NA|TRBJ2-7|15|NA|TRBV5-1
TGCGCCAGCAGCTTGGCCTTTGCAGGTGGCTACGAGCAGTACTTC
CASSLAFAGGYEQYF
>NA|TRBJ2-1|14|TRBD2|TRBV6-5
TGTGCCAGCTCATTAACTAGCGGGACTGATGAGCAGTTCTTC
CASSLTSGTDEQFF
>NA|TRBJ2-1|17|TRBD2|TRBV29-1
TGCAGCGTTGAGGGTCTAGCGGGGGGAGAGATCTACAATGAGCAGTTCTTC
CSVEGLAGGEIYNEQFF
>NA|TRBJ1-2|15|NA|TRBV6-1
TGTGCCAGCAGCGGGACACAGGGAATGGCCTATGGCTACACCTTC
CASSGTQGMAYGYTF
>NA|TRBJ1-6|14|NA|TRBV2
TGTGCCAGCAGACCCGACAGCGTGAATTCACCCCTCCACTTT
CASRPDSVNSPLHF
>NA|TRBJ2-7|14|TRBD1|TRBV11-2
TGTGCCAGCAGCTATGGGACAGGGCGGTACGAGCAGTACTTC
CASSYGTGRYEQYF
>NA|TRBJ2-2|16|TRBD1|TRBV27
TGTGCCAGCGGAAGGATCGGGACAGGGAACACCGGGGAGCTGTTTTTT
CASGRIGTGNTGELFF
>once|TRBJ2-5|15|TRBD2|TRBV28
TGTGCCAGCAGTTTAGGTAGCGGGGTGGCGGAGACCCAGTACTTC
CASSLGSGVAETQYF